One and the same sample provided the 25 T cell receptor beta chains below, sequenced in a study of cytomegalovirus exposure and HLA in healthy donors (TCRdb year 2017). The library was built by means of the immunoSEQ multiplex PCR assay. For the multiplex PCR, a mixture combining 60 forward primers for TCR Vbeta segments and 13 reverse primers for TCR Jbeta segments was used. The table comes from immuneACCESS by way of TCRdb, which keeps in-frame sequences with V and J called. Part of the clones is missing from these tables; in studies checked, under half for an unresolved V gene and the rest for unknown reasons. The sample data list about 120,000 clones, and around a tenth of these were observed just once. 3% of the sample goes to the ten largest clones. The source material was PBMCs. Receptor source: a man aged 25 to 40 in good health and CMV-seronegative.

This clone was counted only a few times. This chain connects TRBV25-1 to TRBJ1-2, with D uncertain. V was pared by 6 bases and J by 6 bases, with 14 bases between. The CDR3 covers 13 residues. The germline V gene has CDR1 MGHDK and CDR2 SYGVNS. As DNA, the CDR3 is TGTGCCAGCAGCCCAGGAAGATCTCATGGCTACACCTTC. This codes for CASSPGRSHGYTF.

V usage is TRBV11-2 and J usage is TRBJ2-3, with 9 bases identical to TRBD2. V trimming: 1 base; J trimming: 5 bases; junction bases outside the gene matches: 7. Per germline, CDR1 SGHAT and CDR2 FQNNGV. This CDR3 has 16 amino acids. CDR3 nucleotides: TGTGCCAGCAGCTTAGGGGCGGGGGGGCCGGTAGATACGCAGTATTTT. Protein sequence: CASSLGAGGPVDTQYF.

This rearrangement joins TRBV5-4 to TRBJ2-1; 11 bases align to TRBD2. Germline V gene sequence: CDR1 SGHNT, CDR2 YYREEE (reference sequence). Trimming cost V 3 bases and J 4 bases; bases outside gene matches: 12. The CDR3 length is 18 residues. CDR3 nucleotides: TGTGCCAGCAGCTCGGGGGCGATAGCGGGGGGGAATTACAATGAGCAGTTCTTC. Its translation: CASSSGAIAGGNYNEQFF.

The chain combines TRBV19 with TRBJ1-4, with a possible D match to TRBD1 (5 bases). There are 17 residues in the CDR3. Germline values: CDR1 LNHDA, CDR2 SQIVND (reference sequence). V was clipped by 4 bases and J by 8 bases, with 23 bases between them. CDR3 residues: CASSTPLLGGKGEKLFF. CDR3 nucleotides: TGTGCCAGTAGTACCCCCCTTTTGGGGGGGAAGGGGGAAAAACTGTTTTTT.

This chain links TRBV5-6 with TRBJ2-7; a weak D match, TRBD2 (7 bases). The germline V gene has CDR1 SGHDT and CDR2 YYEEEE. The ends were cut back, 0 bases at V and 0 bases at J, with 10 bases in the middle. There are 15 residues in the CDR3. This CDR3 reads CASSLVRGASYEQYF. The CDR3 DNA sequence: TGTGCCAGCAGCTTGGTCCGGGGGGCCTCCTACGAGCAGTACTTC.

A few counts support this clone. The chain joins TRBV5-6 to TRBJ1-2; no clear D gene. CDR3 length equals 12 residues. Trimming left V 0 bases short and J 4 bases short, with 4 bases between. Germline values: CDR1 SGHDT, CDR2 YYEEEE. CDR3 sequence: CASSLDSYGYTF. As DNA, the CDR3 is TGTGCCAGCAGCTTGGACAGCTATGGCTACACCTTC.

This clone was found a few times. The chain joins TRBV7-9 to TRBJ2-7, with a weak D call TRBD1 (5 bases). CDR1 SEHNR and CDR2 FQNEAQ come from the germline V gene (reference sequence). CDR3 length: 19 amino acids. Trimming stripped 1 base from V and 7 bases from J, with 29 bases between. CDR3 in DNA: TGTGCCAGCAGCTTAGATCGAGTATTTGCGGACACCAAGAGGATTGAGCAGTACTTC. Protein: CASSLDRVFADTKRIEQYF.

This CDR3 is CASSLTQETQYF. The CDR3 DNA follows: TGTGCCAGCAGCTTAACTCAAGAGACCCAGTACTTC. The rearrangement links TRBV7-6 to TRBJ2-5; no clear D gene. Trimming removed 2 bases at V and 2 bases at J, with 3 bases between. Germline values: CDR1 SGHVS, CDR2 FNYEAQ. This CDR3 is built from 12 residues.

This chain joins TRBV6-6 and TRBJ1-1; weak D call: TRBD1 (6 bases). Trimming left V 0 bases short and J 7 bases short, with 6 bases between. Germline lookup yields CDR1 MNHNY and CDR2 SVGAGI (reference sequence). This CDR3 has 12 amino acids. CDR3 coding DNA: TGTGCCAGCAGTTACTCCAGGGGTGAAGCTTTCTTT. Its translation: CASSYSRGEAFF.

The gene calls are TRBV5-8 and TRBJ1-2; no firm D call. Trimming cost V 2 bases and J 3 bases, with 14 bases left between them. The CDR3 has 15 amino acids. In germline, CDR1 is SGHTS, CDR2 YDEGEE. CDR3 residues: CASSFSSVRDYGYTF. In DNA, the CDR3 is TGTGCCAGCAGCTTTAGTAGTGTAAGAGACTATGGCTACACCTTC.

This clone has just a few counts. V and J are TRBV18 and TRBJ2-7; TRBD2 aligns across 8 bases. The CDR3 totals 14 residues. Germline values: CDR1 KGHSH, CDR2 LQKENI. Unmatched junction bases numbered 7, after V lost 6 bases and J lost 3 bases. This chain's CDR3 is CASSPGLEDYEQYF. The CDR3 DNA sequence: TGTGCCAGCTCCCCGGGACTAGAGGACTACGAGCAGTACTTC.

V is TRBV6-1 and J is TRBJ2-7, with TRBD1 as a possible D gene (5 bases). CDR3 length: 14 residues. The V and J ends lost 1 base and 7 bases respectively, with 14 bases between them. CDR1 is MNHNS, CDR2 SASEGT, per germline. The CDR3 bases are TGTGCCAGCAGTGAAGGTCAGGGTCCACGGGAGCAGTACTTC. This translates into CASSEGQGPREQYF.

This chain connects TRBV20-1 to TRBJ2-5, with unresolved D. CDR1 and CDR2 (germline): DFQATT, SNEGSKA (reference sequence). V was shortened by 0 bases and J by 5 bases, with 4 bases between the two germline ends. This CDR3 is 11 amino acids long. CDR3 bases: TGCAGTGCTAGAGATCGGGAGACCCAGTACTTC. Protein product: CSARDRETQYF.

The V call is TRBV7-2, the J call TRBJ1-6; D not resolved. Germline-derived CDR1 and CDR2 are SGHTA and FQGNSA. This CDR3 contains 15 residues. V lost 5 bases and J lost 6, with 14 bases in between. Here the CDR3 reads CASSPIPQTNSPLHF. DNA for the CDR3: TGTGCCAGCAGCCCAATTCCACAGACTAATTCACCCCTCCACTTT.

In this sample, this clone turned up a few times. The chain combines TRBV5-4 with TRBJ2-7; possibly TRBD1 for D (5 bases). Germline V lookup: CDR1 SGHNT, CDR2 YYREEE (reference sequence). Deletions cut 0 bases from V and 7 bases from J, with 17 bases between. This CDR3 comprises 15 residues. The CDR3 region is CASSLAWAGFGEQYF. DNA of the CDR3: TGTGCCAGCAGCTTGGCGTGGGCAGGGTTCGGGGAGCAGTACTTC.

The chain couples TRBV7-8 to TRBJ1-5; 7 bases fit TRBD1. Germline V gene data show CDR1 as SGHVS and CDR2 as FQNEAQ. This CDR3 has 14 amino acids. Unmatched junction bases numbered 8, after V lost 5 bases and J lost 7 bases. The CDR3 region has the DNA TGTGCCAGCAGCACTGACAGGGTAGGCCAGCCCCAGCATTTT. Translated, it gives CASSTDRVGQPQHF.

This clone was observed a handful of times. The rearrangement links TRBV19 to TRBJ2-1, with 9 bases matching TRBD1. The trim removed 1 base at V and 9 bases at J, leaving 7 bases unmatched. Germline V gene sequence: CDR1 LNHDA, CDR2 SQIVND (reference sequence). The CDR3 is 15 amino acids. The CDR3 here is CASSIGDRVKGEQFF. DNA of the CDR3: TGTGCCAGTAGTATAGGGGACAGGGTAAAGGGTGAGCAGTTCTTC.

This clone was counted a few times. V usage is TRBV7-9 and J usage is TRBJ2-2, with TRBD1 matching over 8 bases. Germline V gene lookup returns CDR1 SEHNR and CDR2 FQNEAQ (reference sequence). This CDR3 has 18 amino acids. V shed 3 bases, J shed 4 bases, and the junction held 13 bases outside the gene matches. The CDR3 reads CASSLRDRSSIGTGELFF. The DNA of the CDR3 is TGTGCCAGCAGCTTGAGGGACAGGAGTTCGATAGGCACCGGGGAGCTGTTTTTT.

This chain uses TRBV2 with TRBJ1-2, with D tentatively TRBD1 (6 bases). The CDR3 sequence is 14 residues long. V was shortened by 0 bases and J by 4 bases, with 9 bases between the two germline ends. Germline CDR1 SNHLY, CDR2 FYNNEI. The CDR3 DNA follows: TGTGCCAGCAGTGAAGCACAGGGCTTCTATGGCTACACCTTC. Translation gives CASSEAQGFYGYTF.

The rearrangement joins TRBV11-3 to TRBJ1-1; no reliable D call. The CDR3 runs to 13 residues. V lost 1 base and J lost 4, with 7 bases in between. CDR1 is SGHNT, CDR2 YENEEA, per germline. The CDR3 reads CASSLAVPTEAFF. The CDR3, as DNA: TGTGCCAGCAGCTTAGCAGTTCCCACTGAAGCTTTCTTT.

The chain carries TRBV5-5 and TRBJ2-7; 12 nucleotides agree with TRBD1. With V trimmed by 3 bases and J by 6 bases, 1 base remained unmatched. CDR1 SGHKS and CDR2 YYEKEE come from the germline V gene (reference sequence). The CDR3 is made up of 13 amino acids. For the CDR3, the DNA is TGTGCCAGCAGCTCGGGACAGGGGGCCGAGCAGTACTTC. Amino acid sequence: CASSSGQGAEQYF.

The V gene is TRBV25-1, the J gene TRBJ2-3, with 7 bases lining up with TRBD1. V lost 3 bases, J lost 1 base, and 4 bases stayed unmatched. The CDR3 loop spans 15 amino acids. Germline CDR1 and CDR2: MGHDK and SYGVNS. The CDR3 sequence is CASSEDRIRTDTQYF. CDR3 DNA sequence: TGTGCCAGCAGTGAGGACAGGATCCGCACAGATACGCAGTATTTT.

This clone was seen only a few times. The J gene is TRBJ2-2, the V gene TRBV5-4, with 8 positions matching TRBD2. The V gene's germline CDR1 is SGHNT and CDR2 YYREEE (reference sequence). V gave up 1 base and J gave up 0 bases; unmatched junction bases: 8. This CDR3 has 18 residues. CDR3 protein: CASSLSASGPANTGELFF. Here the CDR3 DNA reads TGTGCCAGCAGCTTGAGTGCTAGCGGGCCTGCGAACACCGGGGAGCTGTTTTTT.

The chain carries TRBV4-3 and TRBJ1-2; no definite D call. Germline V CDR1 and CDR2: LGHNA, YSLEER. Trimming removed 6 bases from V and 2 bases from J, with 10 bases in between. This CDR3 contains 13 residues. CDR3: CASSRHSNYGYTF. In nucleotides, the CDR3 is TGCGCCAGCAGTCGACACTCAAACTATGGCTACACCTTC.

A few counts support this clone. This sequence joins TRBV9 and TRBJ2-5; 8 bases agree with TRBD2. Germline V gene lookup returns CDR1 SGDLS and CDR2 YYNGEE. The CDR3 contains 14 residues. V shed 1 base, J shed 1 base, and the junction held 0 bases outside the gene matches. The CDR3 region has the DNA TGTGCCAGCAGCGTACTAGCGGGCCAAGAGACCCAGTACTTC. Amino acids: CASSVLAGQETQYF.